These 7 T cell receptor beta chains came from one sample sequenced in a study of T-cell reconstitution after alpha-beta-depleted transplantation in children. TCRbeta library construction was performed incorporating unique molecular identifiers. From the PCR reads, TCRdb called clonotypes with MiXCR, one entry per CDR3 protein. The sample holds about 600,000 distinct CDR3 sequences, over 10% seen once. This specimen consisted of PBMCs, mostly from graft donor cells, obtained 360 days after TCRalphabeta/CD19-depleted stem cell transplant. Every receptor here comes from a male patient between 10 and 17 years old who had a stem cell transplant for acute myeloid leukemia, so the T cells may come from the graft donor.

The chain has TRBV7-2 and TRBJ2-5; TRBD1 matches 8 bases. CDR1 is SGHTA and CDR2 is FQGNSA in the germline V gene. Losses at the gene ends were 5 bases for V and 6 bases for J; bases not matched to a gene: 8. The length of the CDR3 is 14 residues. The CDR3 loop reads CASSTWTGRQTQYF. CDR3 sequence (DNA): TGTGCCAGCAGCACCTGGACAGGGAGGCAGACCCAGTACTTC.

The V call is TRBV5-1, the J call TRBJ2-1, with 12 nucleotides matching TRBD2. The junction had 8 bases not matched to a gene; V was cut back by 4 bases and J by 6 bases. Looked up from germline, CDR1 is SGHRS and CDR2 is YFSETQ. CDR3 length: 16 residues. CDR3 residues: CASSTLTSGSGNEQFF. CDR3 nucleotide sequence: TGCGCCAGCAGCACGCTGACTAGCGGGAGCGGCAATGAGCAGTTCTTC.

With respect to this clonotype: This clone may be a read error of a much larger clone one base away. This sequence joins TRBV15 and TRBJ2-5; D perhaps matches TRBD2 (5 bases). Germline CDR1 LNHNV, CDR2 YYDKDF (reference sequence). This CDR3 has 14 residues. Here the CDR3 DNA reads TGTGCCACCATGGCGGGTGAGCACCAAGATACCCAGTACTTC. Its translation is CATMAGEHQDTQYF. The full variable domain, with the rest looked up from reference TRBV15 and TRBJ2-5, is DAMVIQNPRYQVTQFGKPVTLSCSQTLNHNVMYWYQQKSSQAPKLLFHYYDKDFNNEADTPDNFQSRRPNTSFCFLDIRSPGLGDTAMYLCATMAGEHQDTQYFGPGTRLLVL.

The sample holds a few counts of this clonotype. CDR3 coding DNA: TGCGCCAGCAGACCGGACTCCGGGACATTACTGGGAGATACGCAGTATTTT. It codes for CASRPDSGTLLGDTQYF. This chain links TRBV5-1 with TRBJ2-3, with D perhaps TRBD1 (6 bases). The germline CDR1 and CDR2 sequences are SGHRS and YFSETQ. The CDR3 totals 17 residues. Deletions cut 5 bases from V and 5 bases from J, with 24 bases between.

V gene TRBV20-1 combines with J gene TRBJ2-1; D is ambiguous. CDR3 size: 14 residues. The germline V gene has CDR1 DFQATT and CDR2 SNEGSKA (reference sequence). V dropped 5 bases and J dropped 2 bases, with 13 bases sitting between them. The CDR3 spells CSAPRLDTYNEQFF. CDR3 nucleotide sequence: TGCAGTGCTCCCCGACTGGATACCTACAATGAGCAGTTCTTC.

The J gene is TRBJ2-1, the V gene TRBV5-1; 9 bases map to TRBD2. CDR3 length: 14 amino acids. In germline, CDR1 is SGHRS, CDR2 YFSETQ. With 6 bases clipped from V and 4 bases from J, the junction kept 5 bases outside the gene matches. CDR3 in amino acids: CASTAGGIYNEQFF. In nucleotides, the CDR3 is TGCGCCAGCACGGCGGGAGGGATATACAATGAGCAGTTCTTC.

As DNA, the CDR3 is TGTGCCTCCGGTCGACGGTTGACCGGGACTAGCGATAACAATGAGCAGTTCTTC. Amino acid sequence: CASGRRLTGTSDNNEQFF. The chain is built from TRBV18 and TRBJ2-1; 10 nucleotides agree with TRBD2. With V trimmed by 11 bases and J by 5 bases, 21 bases remained unmatched. CDR1 and CDR2 (germline): KGHSH, LQKENI. The CDR3 extends over 18 amino acids.